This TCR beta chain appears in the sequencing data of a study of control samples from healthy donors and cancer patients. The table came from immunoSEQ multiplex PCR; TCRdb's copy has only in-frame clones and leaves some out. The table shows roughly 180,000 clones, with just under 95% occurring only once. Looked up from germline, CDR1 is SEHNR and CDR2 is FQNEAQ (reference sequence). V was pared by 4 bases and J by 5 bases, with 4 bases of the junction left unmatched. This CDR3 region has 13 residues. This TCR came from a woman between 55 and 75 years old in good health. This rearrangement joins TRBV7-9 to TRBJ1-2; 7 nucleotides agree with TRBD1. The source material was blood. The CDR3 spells CASSSQGTYGYTF. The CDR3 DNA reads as TGTGCCAGCAGCTCACAGGGGACTTATGGCTACACCTTC.